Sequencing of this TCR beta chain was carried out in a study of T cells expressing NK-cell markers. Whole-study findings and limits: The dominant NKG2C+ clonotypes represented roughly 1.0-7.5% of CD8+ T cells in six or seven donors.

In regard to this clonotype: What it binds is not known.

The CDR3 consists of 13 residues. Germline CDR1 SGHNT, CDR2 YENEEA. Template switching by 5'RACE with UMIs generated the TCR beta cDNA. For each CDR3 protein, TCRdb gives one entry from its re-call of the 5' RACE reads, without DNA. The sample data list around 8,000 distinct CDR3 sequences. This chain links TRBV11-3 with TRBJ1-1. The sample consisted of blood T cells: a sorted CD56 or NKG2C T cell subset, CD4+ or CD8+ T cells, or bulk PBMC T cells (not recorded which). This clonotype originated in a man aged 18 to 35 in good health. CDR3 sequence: CASSPPMNTEAFF.